A selection of T cell receptor beta chains follows, all from one sample in a study of cytomegalovirus exposure and HLA in healthy donors. Measured with immunoSEQ multiplex PCR; TCRdb has only the in-frame clones, and not every one. The table has 100,000 to 150,000 clones, roughly 60% seen once; the top ten hold 2% to 3%. Input material: PBMCs. The source is a woman between 40 and 55 years old in good health and CMV-seronegative. Both conserved end residues are part of each CDR3. A D gene is named only where the DNA matches it firmly. Clone size appears in some rows only: once, few, many, or a class for an expanded clone.

d_gene | j_gene | v_gene | abundance | CDR3nt | CDR3aa
TRBD1 | TRBJ2-5 | TRBV5-8 | NA | TGTGCCAGCAGCTTTGGACAGGGAACGGGAGAGACCCAGTACTTC | CASSFGQGTGETQYF
TRBD1 | TRBJ2-2 | TRBV5-8 | NA | TGTGCCAGCCCGGGACAGGATTCTCGGGAGCTGTTTTTT | CASPGQDSRELFF
NA | TRBJ2-3 | TRBV28 | NA | TGTGCCAGCAGTTTACAAGCGGGCACAGATACGCAGTATTTT | CASSLQAGTDTQYF
NA | TRBJ1-1 | TRBV15 | NA | TGTGCCACCAGCAGACTAGACGGAGAAGCTTTCTTT | CATSRLDGEAFF
TRBD2 | TRBJ2-3 | TRBV11-1 | once | TGTGCCAGCAGACCTGGGACTAGCGGGGGCACAGATACGCAGTATTTT | CASRPGTSGGTDTQYF
TRBD1 | TRBJ2-1 | TRBV30 | NA | TGTGCCTTAGGACAGGTCGGGAATGAGCAGTTCTTC | CALGQVGNEQFF
TRBD1 | TRBJ1-4 | TRBV18 | NA | TGTGCCAGCTCACCGTCACAGGGGAATGAAAAACTGTTTTTT | CASSPSQGNEKLFF
TRBD1 | TRBJ1-5 | TRBV10-3 | NA | TGTGCCATCAGTGGGACAGGGGGGCAACAGCCCCAGCATTTT | CAISGTGGQQPQHF
NA | TRBJ2-1 | TRBV7-2 | NA | TGTGCCAGCAGCTTACAGGGAAGCTCCTACAATGAGCAGTTCTTC | CASSLQGSSYNEQFF
NA | TRBJ2-3 | TRBV5-1 | NA | TGCGCCAGCAGCACCTCCTGGGGGGTCTTCACAGATACGCAGTATTTT | CASSTSWGVFTDTQYF
TRBD2 | TRBJ2-1 | TRBV18 | NA | TGTGCCAGCTCACCACCCCTAGCGGGGAGTTACAATGAGCAGTTCTTC | CASSPPLAGSYNEQFF
TRBD2 | TRBJ2-7 | TRBV4-3 | NA | TGCGCCAGCAGCCGAAGCCTTAACCGGGACTACGCCTACGAGCAGTACTTC | CASSRSLNRDYAYEQYF
NA | TRBJ2-5 | TRBV4-1 | NA | TGCGCCAGCAGCCTCCGGGACGCCGGACAGGAGACCCAGTACTTC | CASSLRDAGQETQYF
NA | TRBJ1-2 | TRBV18 | few | TGTGCCAGCTCACCGCAGGAGGGCCCTAACTATGGCTACACCTTC | CASSPQEGPNYGYTF
NA | TRBJ1-5 | TRBV11-2 | NA | TGTGCCAGCAGCTCAGGTAATCAGCCCCAGCATTTT | CASSSGNQPQHF